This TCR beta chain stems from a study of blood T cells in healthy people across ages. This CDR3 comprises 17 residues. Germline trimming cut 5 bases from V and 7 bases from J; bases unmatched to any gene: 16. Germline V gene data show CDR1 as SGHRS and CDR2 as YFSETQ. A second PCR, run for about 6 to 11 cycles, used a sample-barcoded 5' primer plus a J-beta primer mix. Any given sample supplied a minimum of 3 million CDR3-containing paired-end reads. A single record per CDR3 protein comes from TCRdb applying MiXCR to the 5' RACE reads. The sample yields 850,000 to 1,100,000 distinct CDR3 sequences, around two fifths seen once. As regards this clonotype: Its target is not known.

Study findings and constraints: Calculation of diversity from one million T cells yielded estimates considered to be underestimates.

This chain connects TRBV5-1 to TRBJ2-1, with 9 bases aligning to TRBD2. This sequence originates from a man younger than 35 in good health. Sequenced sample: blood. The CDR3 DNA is TGCGCCAGCAGGTTGAGTTTTACAGCGGGGGGCCTTAATGAGCAGTTCTTC. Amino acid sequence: CASRLSFTAGGLNEQFF.